The clone carrying this T cell receptor (beta chain) appeared a single time. This specimen comes from a study of T cell changes during pregnancy in multiple sclerosis. V gave up 0 bases and J gave up 4 bases, with 12 bases separating them. Germline values: CDR1 SEHNR, CDR2 FQNEAQ (reference sequence). The CDR3 totals 15 residues. TCRdb's table, derived via immunoSEQ multiplex PCR, lists solely in-frame clones and lacks some. The sample lists approximately 69,000 clones, approximately 94% occurring once. The chain has TRBV7-9 and TRBJ1-2, with D possibly TRBD1 on 5 matching bases. Sample: peripheral blood, taken in the third trimester of pregnancy. The clonotype comes from a female donor with multiple sclerosis, enrolled in a pregnancy study. CDR3 sequence: CASSLADSLSYGYTF. DNA of the CDR3: TGTGCCAGCAGCTTAGCTGACAGCCTATCCTATGGCTACACCTTC.